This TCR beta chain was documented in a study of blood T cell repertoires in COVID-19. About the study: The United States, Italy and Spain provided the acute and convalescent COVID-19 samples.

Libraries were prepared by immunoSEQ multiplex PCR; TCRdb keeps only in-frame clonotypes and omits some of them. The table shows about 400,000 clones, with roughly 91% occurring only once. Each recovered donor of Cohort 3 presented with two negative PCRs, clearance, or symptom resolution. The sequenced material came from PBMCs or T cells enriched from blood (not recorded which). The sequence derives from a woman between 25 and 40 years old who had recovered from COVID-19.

The CDR3 sequence: CAWSVRGTSYEQYF. In DNA form, the CDR3 reads TGTGCCTGGAGTGTCCGGGGGACTTCCTACGAGCAGTACTTC. This chain uses TRBV30 with TRBJ2-7, with a weak D call TRBD2 (6 bases). The V gene lost 0 bases and the J gene lost 1 base, with 10 bases spanning the gap. CDR3 length: 14 amino acids. Germline V gene sequence: CDR1 GTSNPN, CDR2 SVGIG (reference sequence).